The TCR beta chain described here comes from a study of shared clonotypes between healthy human individuals. Data came from immunoSEQ multiplex PCR; TCRdb stores just in-frame clones and leaves some out. Here the sample spans 1.5 million to 2.5 million clones, approximately 95% being singletons. Naive CD8 populations comprised CD45RO-negative cells positively selected for CCR7, excluding terminally differentiated effector memory CD45RA+ cells. This CDR3 contains 14 residues. Germline loops: CDR1 GTSNPN, CDR2 SVGIG (reference sequence). The V end was cut by 3 bases, the J end by 4 bases, with 15 bases between. This clone was recorded once.

The TCR originated in a man between 18 and 35 years old in good health. This rearrangement joins TRBV30 to TRBJ1-1, with a tentative D call TRBD1 (5 bases). Sequencing was done on a sample of naive CD8+ T cells sorted from blood. CDR3 amino acids: CAWSSGAGVTEAFF. The CDR3 DNA sequence: TGTGCCTGGAGCTCCGGGGCCGGGGTCACTGAAGCTTTCTTT.